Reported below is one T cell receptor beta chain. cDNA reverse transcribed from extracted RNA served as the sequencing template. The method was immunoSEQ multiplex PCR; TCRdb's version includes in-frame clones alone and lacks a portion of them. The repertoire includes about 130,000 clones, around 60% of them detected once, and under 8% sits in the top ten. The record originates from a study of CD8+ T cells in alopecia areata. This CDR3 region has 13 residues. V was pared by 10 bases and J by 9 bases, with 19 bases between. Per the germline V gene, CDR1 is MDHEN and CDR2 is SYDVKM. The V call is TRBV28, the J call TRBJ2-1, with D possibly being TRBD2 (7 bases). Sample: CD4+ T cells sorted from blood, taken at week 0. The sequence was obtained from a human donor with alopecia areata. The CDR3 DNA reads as TGTGCCACCCATGCGGGGGCCCAGGGTGAGCAGTTCTTC. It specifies CATHAGAQGEQFF.